The clone carrying this TCR beta chain was seen a few times. One end of the junction varies from germline; a read error may be responsible. The data are from a study of T cells in Graves' hyperthyroidism and ophthalmopathy. TCR beta CDR3 region amplification was performed from RNA transcripts. TCR CDR3 underwent first-round RT-PCR with the HTBI primer set. TCRdb itself ran the multiplex PCR reads through MiXCR, one entry per CDR3 protein. The sample comprises 300,000 or so distinct CDR3 sequences, approximately 22% of which are singletons, and 50% to 65% rests with the top ten. The CDR3 totals 16 residues. Germline CDR1 and CDR2: SSHAT and FNYEAQ (reference sequence). The study based diagnoses on clinical symptoms, serum thyroxine and TRAb, thyroid ultrasound and orbital computed tomography.

The receptor's source is a woman aged 45-60 years with Graves' hyperthyroidism. Sequencing input: blood. The chain carries TRBV7-7 and TRBJ2-5, with a possible D match to TRBD1 (6 bases). The CDR3 here is CASSRRLGTPLETQYF. The DNA for the CDR3 is TGTGCTAGCAGCCGCAGGCTCGGGACACCCTTGGAGACCCAGTACTTC.